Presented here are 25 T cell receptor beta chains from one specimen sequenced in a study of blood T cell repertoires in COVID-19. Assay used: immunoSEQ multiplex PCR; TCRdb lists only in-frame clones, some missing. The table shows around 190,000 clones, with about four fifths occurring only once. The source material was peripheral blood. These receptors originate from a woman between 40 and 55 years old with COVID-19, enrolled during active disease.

The CDR3 spells CAISPSGSSYNEQFF. CDR3 nucleotides: TGTGCCATCAGTCCTAGCGGGAGCTCCTACAATGAGCAGTTCTTC. This rearrangement joins TRBV10-3 to TRBJ2-1; TRBD2 agrees at 10 bases. Unmatched junction bases numbered 1, after V lost 5 bases and J lost 0 bases. CDR1 ENHRY and CDR2 SYGVKD come from the germline V gene. The CDR3 sequence is 15 residues long.

Written as DNA, the CDR3 is TGTGCCAGTTGGGGGCCTCGGAATTCACCCCTCCACTTT. The encoded protein is CASWGPRNSPLHF. The V call is TRBV28, the J call TRBJ1-6, with a tentative D call TRBD1 (6 bases). The CDR3 contains 13 residues. The germline V gene has CDR1 MDHEN and CDR2 SYDVKM. The V end lost 9 bases, the J end lost 7 bases, and 13 bases lay between the germline ends.

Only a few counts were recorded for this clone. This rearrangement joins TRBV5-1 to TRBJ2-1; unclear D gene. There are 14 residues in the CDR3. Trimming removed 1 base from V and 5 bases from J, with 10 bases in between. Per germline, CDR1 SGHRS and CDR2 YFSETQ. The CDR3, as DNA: TGCGCCAGCAGCTTGAGTGCATCTAACAATGAGCAGTTCTTC. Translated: CASSLSASNNEQFF. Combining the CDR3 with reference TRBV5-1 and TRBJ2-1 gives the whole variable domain KAGVTQTPRYLIKTRGQQVTLSCSPISGHRSVSWYQQTPGQGLQFLFEYFSETQRNKGNFPGRFSGRQFSNSRSEMNVSTLELGDSALYLCASSLSASNNEQFFGPGTRLTVL.

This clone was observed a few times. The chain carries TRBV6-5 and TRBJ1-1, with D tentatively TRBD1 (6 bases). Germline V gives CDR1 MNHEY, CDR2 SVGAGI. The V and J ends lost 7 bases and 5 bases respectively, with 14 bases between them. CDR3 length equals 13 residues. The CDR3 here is CASTPGVGTEAFF. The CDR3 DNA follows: TGTGCCAGCACCCCAGGGGTCGGGACTGAAGCTTTCTTT.

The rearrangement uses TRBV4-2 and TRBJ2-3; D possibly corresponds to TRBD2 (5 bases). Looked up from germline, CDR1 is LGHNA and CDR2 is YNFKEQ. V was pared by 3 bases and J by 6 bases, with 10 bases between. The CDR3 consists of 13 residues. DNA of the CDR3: TGTGCCAGCAGCCAGTCAAGAGGGGATACGCAGTATTTT. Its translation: CASSQSRGDTQYF.

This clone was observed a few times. As DNA, the CDR3 is TGCGCCAGCAGACTTCGGAGTTTCTCGACTTACGAGCAGTACTTC. Translating gives CASRLRSFSTYEQYF. The gene calls are TRBV5-1 and TRBJ2-7; D remains unclear. V gave up 5 bases and J gave up 4 bases, with 19 bases separating them. From germline, CDR1 is SGHRS and CDR2 YFSETQ. The CDR3 is 15 residues long.

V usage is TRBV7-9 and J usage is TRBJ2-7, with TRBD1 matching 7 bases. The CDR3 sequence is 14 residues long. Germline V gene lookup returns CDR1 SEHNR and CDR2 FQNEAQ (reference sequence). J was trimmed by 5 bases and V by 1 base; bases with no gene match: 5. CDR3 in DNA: TGTGCCAGCAGCTTAGATCTCAGGGGGAACGAGCAGTACTTC. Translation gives CASSLDLRGNEQYF.

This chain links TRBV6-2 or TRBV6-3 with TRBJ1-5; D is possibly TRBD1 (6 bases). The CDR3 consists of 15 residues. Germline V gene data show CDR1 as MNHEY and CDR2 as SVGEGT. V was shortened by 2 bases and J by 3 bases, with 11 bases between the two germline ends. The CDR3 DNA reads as TGTGCCAGCAGTTACGGACAGAGGTTCAATCAGCCCCAGCATTTT. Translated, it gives CASSYGQRFNQPQHF.

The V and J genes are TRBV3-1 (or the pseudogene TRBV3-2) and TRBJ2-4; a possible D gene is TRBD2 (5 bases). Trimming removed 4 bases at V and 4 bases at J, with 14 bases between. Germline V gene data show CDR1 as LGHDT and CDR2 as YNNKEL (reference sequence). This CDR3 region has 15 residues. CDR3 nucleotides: TGTGCCAGCAGCCGAGAAGCGGACGGAAAAAACATTCAGTACTTC. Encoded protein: CASSREADGKNIQYF.

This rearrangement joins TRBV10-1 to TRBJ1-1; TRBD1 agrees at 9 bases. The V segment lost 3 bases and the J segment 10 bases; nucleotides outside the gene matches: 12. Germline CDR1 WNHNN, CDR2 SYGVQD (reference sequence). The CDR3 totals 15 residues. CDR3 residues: CASSERLGGTGRAFF. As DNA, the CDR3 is TGCGCCAGCAGTGAAAGGTTGGGCGGGACAGGGAGAGCTTTCTTT.

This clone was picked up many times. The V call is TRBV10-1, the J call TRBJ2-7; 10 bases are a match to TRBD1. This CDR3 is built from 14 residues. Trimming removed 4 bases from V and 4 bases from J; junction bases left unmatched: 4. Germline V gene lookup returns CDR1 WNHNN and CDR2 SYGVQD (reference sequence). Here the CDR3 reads CASSGQGAEYEQYF. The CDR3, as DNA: TGCGCCAGCAGTGGACAGGGGGCAGAATACGAGCAGTACTTC.

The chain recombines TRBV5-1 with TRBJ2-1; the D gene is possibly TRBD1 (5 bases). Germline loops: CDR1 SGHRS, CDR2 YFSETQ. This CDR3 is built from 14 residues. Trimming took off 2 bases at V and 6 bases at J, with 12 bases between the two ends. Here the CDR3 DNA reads TGCGCCAGCAGCTTCCCCACTGGGGCCAATGAGCAGTTCTTC. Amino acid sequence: CASSFPTGANEQFF.

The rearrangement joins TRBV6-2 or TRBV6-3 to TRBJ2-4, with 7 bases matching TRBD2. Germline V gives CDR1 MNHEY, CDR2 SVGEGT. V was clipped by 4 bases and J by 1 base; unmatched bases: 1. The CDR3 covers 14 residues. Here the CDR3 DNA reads TGTGCCAGCAGTTCCGGGGGGGCCAAAAACATTCAGTACTTC. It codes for CASSSGGAKNIQYF.

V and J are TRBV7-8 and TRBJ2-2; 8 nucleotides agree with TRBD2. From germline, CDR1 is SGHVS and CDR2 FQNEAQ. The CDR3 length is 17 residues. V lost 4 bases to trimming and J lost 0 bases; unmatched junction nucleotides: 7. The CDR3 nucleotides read TGTGCCAGCAGCTACCCGGGAGGGACCTCGAACACCGGGGAGCTGTTTTTT. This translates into CASSYPGGTSNTGELFF. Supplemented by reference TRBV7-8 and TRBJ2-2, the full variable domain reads GAGVSQSPRYKVAKRGQDVALRCDPISGHVSLFWYQQALGQGPEFLTYFQNEAQLDKSGLPSDRFFAERPEGSVSTLKIQRTQQEDSAVYLCASSYPGGTSNTGELFFGEGSRLTVL.

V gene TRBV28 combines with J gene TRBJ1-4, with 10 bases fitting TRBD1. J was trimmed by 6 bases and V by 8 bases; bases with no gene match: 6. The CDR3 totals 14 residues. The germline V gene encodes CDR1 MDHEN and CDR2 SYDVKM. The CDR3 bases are TGTGCCAGCGTTGCCGGGACAGGGGATGAAAAACTGTTTTTT. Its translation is CASVAGTGDEKLFF. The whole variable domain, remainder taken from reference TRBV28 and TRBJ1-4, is DVKVTQSSRYLVKRTGEKVFLECVQDMDHENMFWYRQDPGLGLRLIYFSYDVKMKEKGDIPEGYSVSREKKERFSLILESASTNQTSMYLCASVAGTGDEKLFFGSGTQLSVL.

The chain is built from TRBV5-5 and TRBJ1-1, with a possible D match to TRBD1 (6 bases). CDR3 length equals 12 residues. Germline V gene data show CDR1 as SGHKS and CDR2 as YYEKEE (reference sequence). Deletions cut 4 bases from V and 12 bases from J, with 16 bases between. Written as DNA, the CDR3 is TGTGCCAGCAGCCTTACAGGGAAATCCTCTTTCTTT. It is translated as CASSLTGKSSFF.

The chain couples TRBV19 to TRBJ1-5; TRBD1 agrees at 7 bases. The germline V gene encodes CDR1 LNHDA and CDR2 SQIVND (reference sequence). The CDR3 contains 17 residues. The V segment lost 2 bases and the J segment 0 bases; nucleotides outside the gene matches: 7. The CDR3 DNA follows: TGTGCCAGTAGTATAACAACAGGGGACCATAGCAATCAGCCCCAGCATTTT. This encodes CASSITTGDHSNQPQHF.

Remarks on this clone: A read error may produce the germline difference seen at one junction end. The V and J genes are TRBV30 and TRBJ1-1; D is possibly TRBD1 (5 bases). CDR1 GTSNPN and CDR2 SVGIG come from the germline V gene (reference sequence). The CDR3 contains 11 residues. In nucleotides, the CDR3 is TGTGCCTGGAGTACGGGTTTTAGGGGAATCTTT. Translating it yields CAWSTGFRGIF.

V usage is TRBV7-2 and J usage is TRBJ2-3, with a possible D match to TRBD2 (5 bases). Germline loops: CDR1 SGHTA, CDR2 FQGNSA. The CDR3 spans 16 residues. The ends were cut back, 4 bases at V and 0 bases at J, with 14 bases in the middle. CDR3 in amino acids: CASSWNQLGSTDTQYF. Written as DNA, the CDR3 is TGTGCCAGCAGCTGGAACCAACTAGGAAGCACAGATACGCAGTATTTT.

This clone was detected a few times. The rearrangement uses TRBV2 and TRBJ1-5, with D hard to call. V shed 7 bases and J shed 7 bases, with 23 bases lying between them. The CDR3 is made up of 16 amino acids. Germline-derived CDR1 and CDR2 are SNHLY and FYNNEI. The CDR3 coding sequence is TGTGCCAGCACCGAACTGGAGGGTATGGTCAGGCAGCCCCAGCATTTT. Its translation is CASTELEGMVRQPQHF.

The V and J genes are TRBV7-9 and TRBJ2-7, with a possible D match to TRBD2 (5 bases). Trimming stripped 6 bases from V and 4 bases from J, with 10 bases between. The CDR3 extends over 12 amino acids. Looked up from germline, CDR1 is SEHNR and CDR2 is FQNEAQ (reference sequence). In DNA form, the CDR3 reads TGTGCCAGCAGACAATCGGGATACGAGCAGTACTTC. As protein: CASRQSGYEQYF.

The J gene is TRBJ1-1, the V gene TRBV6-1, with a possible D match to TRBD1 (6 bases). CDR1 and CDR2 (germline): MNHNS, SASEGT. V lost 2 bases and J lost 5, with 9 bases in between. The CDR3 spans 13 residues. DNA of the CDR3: TGTGCCAGCAGTGAACAGGGGTGGACTGAAGCTTTCTTT. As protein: CASSEQGWTEAFF.

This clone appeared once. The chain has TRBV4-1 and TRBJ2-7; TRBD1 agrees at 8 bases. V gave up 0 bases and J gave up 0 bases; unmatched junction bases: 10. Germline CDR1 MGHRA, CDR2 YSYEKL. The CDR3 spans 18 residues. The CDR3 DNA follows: TGCGCCAGCAGCCAAGATCCCCCGGGACAGGTGAGCTCCTACGAGCAGTACTTC. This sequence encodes CASSQDPPGQVSSYEQYF.

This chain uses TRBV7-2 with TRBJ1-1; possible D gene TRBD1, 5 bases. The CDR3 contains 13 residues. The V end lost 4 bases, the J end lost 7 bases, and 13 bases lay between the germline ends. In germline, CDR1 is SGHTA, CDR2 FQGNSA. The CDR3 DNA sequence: TGTGCCAGCAGCTGGACAACAGCGAGTGAAGCTTTCTTT. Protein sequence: CASSWTTASEAFF.

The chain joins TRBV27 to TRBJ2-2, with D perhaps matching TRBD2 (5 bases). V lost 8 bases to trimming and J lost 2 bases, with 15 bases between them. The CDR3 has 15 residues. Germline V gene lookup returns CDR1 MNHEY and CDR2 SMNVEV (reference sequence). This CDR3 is CASRRLPLNTGELFF. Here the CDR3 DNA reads TGTGCCAGCCGGAGGCTCCCCCTTAACACCGGGGAGCTGTTTTTT.